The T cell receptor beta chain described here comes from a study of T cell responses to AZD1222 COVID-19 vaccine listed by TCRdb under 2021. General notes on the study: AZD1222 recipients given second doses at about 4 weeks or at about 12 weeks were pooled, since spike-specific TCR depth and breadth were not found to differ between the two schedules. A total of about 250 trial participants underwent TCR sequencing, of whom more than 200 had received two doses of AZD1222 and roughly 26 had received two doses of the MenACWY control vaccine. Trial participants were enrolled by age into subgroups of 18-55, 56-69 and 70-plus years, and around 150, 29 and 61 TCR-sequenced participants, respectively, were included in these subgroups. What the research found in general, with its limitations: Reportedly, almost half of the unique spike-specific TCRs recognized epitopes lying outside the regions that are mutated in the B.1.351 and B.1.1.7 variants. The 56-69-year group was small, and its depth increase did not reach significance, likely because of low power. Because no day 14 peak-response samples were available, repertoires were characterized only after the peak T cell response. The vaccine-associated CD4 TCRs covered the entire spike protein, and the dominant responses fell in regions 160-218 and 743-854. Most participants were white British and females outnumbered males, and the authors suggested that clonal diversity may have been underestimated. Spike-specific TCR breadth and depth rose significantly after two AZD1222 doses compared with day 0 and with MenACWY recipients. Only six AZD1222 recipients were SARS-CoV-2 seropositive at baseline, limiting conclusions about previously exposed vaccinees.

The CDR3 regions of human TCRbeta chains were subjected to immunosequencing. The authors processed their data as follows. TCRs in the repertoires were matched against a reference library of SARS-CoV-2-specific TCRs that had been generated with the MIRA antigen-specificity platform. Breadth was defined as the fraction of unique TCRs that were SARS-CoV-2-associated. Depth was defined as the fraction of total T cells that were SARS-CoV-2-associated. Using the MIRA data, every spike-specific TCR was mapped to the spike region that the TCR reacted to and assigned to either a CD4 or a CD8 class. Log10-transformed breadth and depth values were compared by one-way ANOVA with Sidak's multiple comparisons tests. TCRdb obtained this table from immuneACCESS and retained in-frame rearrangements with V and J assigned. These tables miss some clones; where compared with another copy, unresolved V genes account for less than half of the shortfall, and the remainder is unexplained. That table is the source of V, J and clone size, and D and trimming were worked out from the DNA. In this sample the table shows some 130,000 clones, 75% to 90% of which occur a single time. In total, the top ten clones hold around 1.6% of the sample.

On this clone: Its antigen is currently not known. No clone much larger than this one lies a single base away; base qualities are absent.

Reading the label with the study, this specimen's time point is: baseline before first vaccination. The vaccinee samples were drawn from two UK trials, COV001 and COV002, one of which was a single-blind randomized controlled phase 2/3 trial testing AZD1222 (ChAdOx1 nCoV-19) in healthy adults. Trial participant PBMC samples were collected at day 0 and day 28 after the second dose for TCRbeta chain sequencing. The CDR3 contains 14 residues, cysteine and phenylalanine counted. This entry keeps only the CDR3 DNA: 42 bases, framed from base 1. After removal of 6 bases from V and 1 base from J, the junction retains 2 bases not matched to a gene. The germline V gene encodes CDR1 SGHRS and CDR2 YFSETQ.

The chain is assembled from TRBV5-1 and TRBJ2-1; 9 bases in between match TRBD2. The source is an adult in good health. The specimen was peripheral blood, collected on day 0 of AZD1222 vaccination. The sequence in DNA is TGCGCCAGCAATCTAGCGGGGTCCTACAATGAGCAGTTCTTC. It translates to CASNLAGSYNEQFF.